A single sample gave rise to the 12 T cell receptor beta chains below, sequenced in a study of shared clonotypes between healthy human individuals. Only in-frame clones appear in the TCRdb table, and some are missing; sequencing was by immunoSEQ multiplex PCR. The data hold 2 million to 3 million clones, with 80% to 95% observed a single time. Sample: naive CD4+ T cells from PBMCs. Subset noted: CD45RA+ positively selected. The receptors stem from a man aged 18 to 35 in good health. Some clones in this sample may be carry-over from other donors' samples.

This clone was seen just once. This sequence joins TRBV11-2 and TRBJ2-5, with a weak D call TRBD2 (5 bases). This CDR3 comprises 14 residues. Germline V gene sequence: CDR1 SGHAT, CDR2 FQNNGV. V was pared by 3 bases and J by 3 bases, with 11 bases between. CDR3 DNA: TGTGCCAGCAGCTTCGACTACCAGAAAGAGACCCAGTACTTC. It specifies CASSFDYQKETQYF.

The CDR3 reads CASTPSPGGNAFF. The CDR3 DNA follows: TGTGCCAGCACGCCCTCCCCCGGGGGGAATGCTTTCTTT. This chain uses TRBV28 with TRBJ1-1; D is possibly TRBD1 (5 bases). The CDR3 extends over 13 amino acids. Trimming cost V 7 bases and J 11 bases, with 20 bases left between them. Germline CDR1 is MDHEN and CDR2 is SYDVKM.

This chain links TRBV11-2 with TRBJ2-7, with D possibly being TRBD1 (6 bases). Trimming left V 5 bases short and J 2 bases short, with 16 bases between. There are 15 residues in the CDR3. Germline V gives CDR1 SGHAT, CDR2 FQNNGV. The CDR3 coding sequence is TGTGCCAGCAGCACCCCACGGACAGCCACCTACGAGCAGTACTTC. It is translated as CASSTPRTATYEQYF. Looking up the rest from reference TRBV11-2 and TRBJ2-7 gives the full variable domain: EAGVAQSPRYKIIEKRQSVAFWCNPISGHATLYWYQQILGQGPKLLIQFQNNGVVDDSQLPKDRFSAERLKGVDSTLKIQPAKLEDSAVYLCASSTPRTATYEQYFGPGTRLTVT.

The V gene is TRBV7-2, the J gene TRBJ2-5; no reliable D call. CDR3 length equals 15 residues. Germline V gene lookup returns CDR1 SGHTA and CDR2 FQGNSA. Trimming removed 1 base at V and 1 base at J, with 10 bases between. CDR3 loop: CASSLVLATQETQYF. The CDR3 DNA follows: TGTGCCAGCAGCTTAGTTCTCGCGACCCAAGAGACCCAGTACTTC.

The rearrangement joins TRBV6-5 to TRBJ1-2; TRBD1 is a possible D gene (5 bases). Germline values: CDR1 MNHEY, CDR2 SVGAGI. There are 13 residues in the CDR3. V lost 5 bases and J 7 bases, leaving 14 bases between the germline ends. The CDR3 DNA reads as TGTGCCAGCAGTGATCAGGGTCTTCCTGGCTACACCTTC. Its translation is CASSDQGLPGYTF.

This clone was seen just once. The chain carries TRBV7-2 and TRBJ1-3; TRBD1 matches 10 bases. The germline V gene encodes CDR1 SGHTA and CDR2 FQGNSA. Trimming cost V 4 bases and J 16 bases; bases outside gene matches: 10. CDR3 length: 13 amino acids. The CDR3 sequence: CASSSSYPGQGYF. The CDR3 nucleotides are TGTGCCAGCAGCTCCTCGTATCCGGGACAGGGGTATTTT.

The J gene is TRBJ1-1, the V gene TRBV29-1; D call uncertain. V dropped 4 bases and J dropped 1 base, with 10 bases sitting between them. CDR3 size: 13 residues. The germline CDR1 and CDR2 sequences are SQVTM and ANQGSEA. The CDR3 sequence: CSVVFQANTEAFF. DNA for the CDR3: TGCAGCGTTGTGTTTCAGGCGAACACTGAAGCTTTCTTT.

The CDR3 DNA sequence: TGTGCCAGCAGTGTGGACAGGGAAAGGCCAAACGCCTACCTTAACACTGAAGCTTTCTTT. Its protein product is CASSVDRERPNAYLNTEAFF. The genes are TRBV28 and TRBJ1-1, with 8 bases that match TRBD1. The CDR3 covers 20 residues. Unmatched junction bases numbered 22, after V lost 5 bases and J lost 2 bases. Germline lookup yields CDR1 MDHEN and CDR2 SYDVKM.

As for this clone: In the same sample, other DNA sequences code for this CDR3. This rearrangement joins TRBV5-4 to TRBJ2-5; D is undetermined. The CDR3 covers 13 residues. V lost 0 bases, J lost 5 bases, and 8 bases lay in between. The germline V gene has CDR1 SGHNT and CDR2 YYREEE (reference sequence). The CDR3 nucleotides read TGTGCCAGCAGCTTGGCCCGTCGGGAGACCCAGTACTTC. It translates to CASSLARRETQYF.

To note about this clone: The germline gene is not matched at one end of the junction; a read error may be the cause. Other nucleotide sequences from this sample produce the same CDR3. V gene TRBV5-1 combines with J gene TRBJ1-3; D is uncertain. Germline-derived CDR1 and CDR2 are SGHRS and YFSETQ. This CDR3 is built from 15 residues. The CDR3 bases are TGCGCCAGCAGTTTGGGTTCGACCTCTGGAAACACCATATATTTT. Residues: CASSLGSTSGNTIYF.

V is TRBV28 and J is TRBJ2-1; D uncertain. This CDR3 has 15 amino acids. V dropped 3 bases and J dropped 5 bases, with 14 bases sitting between them. CDR1 and CDR2 (germline): MDHEN, SYDVKM. The CDR3 DNA reads TGTGCCAGCAGTTTCTTTCCAAGGCTCAACAATGAGCAGTTCTTC. Protein: CASSFFPRLNNEQFF.

This chain uses TRBV18 with TRBJ2-3; no clear D. The CDR3 runs to 14 residues. The germline V gene has CDR1 KGHSH and CDR2 LQKENI. V dropped 2 bases and J dropped 1 base, with 7 bases sitting between them. The CDR3 protein is CASSPATRTDTQYF. CDR3 DNA: TGTGCCAGCTCACCAGCAACCCGCACAGATACGCAGTATTTT.